This passage covers 5 T cell receptor beta chains from one sample sequenced in a study of molecular identifiers for immune sequencing clone quantification. MiXCR, applied by TCRdb to the PCR reads, yields one record per CDR3 protein. The sample lists about 97,000 distinct CDR3 sequences; 24% were seen once. Sequenced material: naive CD8+ T cells from blood, with Jurkat cell RNA spiked in. Stated subset: FACS-sorted CD8+CD4-CCR7+CD45RA+ naive T cells. These receptors were obtained from a human donor in good health. Some libraries in this study had Jurkat cell RNA spiked in.

As concerns this clonotype: A read error is possible here, since a much larger clone lies one base away. The chain joins TRBV9 to TRBJ2-5, with 9 positions matching TRBD2. Germline trimming cut 3 bases from V and 5 bases from J; bases unmatched to any gene: 11. Germline V gene sequence: CDR1 SGDLS, CDR2 YYNGEE. The CDR3 is made up of 16 amino acids. CDR3 in DNA: TGTGCCAGCAGCGCATCGGGACTAGCAACGGCCGAGACCCAGTACTTC. As protein: CASSASGLATAETQYF.

This clonotype has a count of ten or more. The rearrangement joins TRBV7-2 to TRBJ1-5; the D is unclear. Germline V CDR1 and CDR2: SGHTA, FQGNSA. The V and J ends lost 3 bases and 5 bases respectively, with 8 bases between them. The CDR3 contains 13 residues. CDR3 nucleotides: TGTGCCAGCAGCTTCAGAGTTGATCAGCCCCAGCATTTT. Translating gives CASSFRVDQPQHF.

Ten or more counts support this clonotype. This sequence joins TRBV4-1 and TRBJ2-1; TRBD2 aligns across 8 bases. V lost 1 base, J lost 7 bases, and 9 bases stayed unmatched. The CDR3 runs to 16 residues. Germline V lookup: CDR1 MGHRA, CDR2 YSYEKL. CDR3 in amino acids: CASSQVAGGMGNEQFF. The CDR3 DNA reads TGCGCCAGCAGCCAAGTGGCGGGGGGCATGGGTAATGAGCAGTTCTTC.

This clonotype has more than one count but fewer than ten. A much more abundant neighbour one base away suggests this may be a read error. The chain is built from TRBV5-3 and TRBJ2-3; perhaps TRBD1 as D (6 bases). TRBV5-3 carries the ORF label, with uncertain function. Trimming pared 8 bases from V and 4 bases from J, leaving 26 bases between. This CDR3 comprises 17 residues. The CDR3 nucleotides are TGTGCCAGCAGCCTCTCTTGGGCAGGGGCTACTGCAGATACGCAGTATTTT. It specifies CASSLSWAGATADTQYF.

The table lists this clonotype with many counts. The gene calls are TRBV12-3 or TRBV12-4 and TRBJ2-3; D may be TRBD1 or TRBD2 (5 bases each). The V end was cut by 3 bases, the J end by 3 bases, with 13 bases between. This CDR3 has 15 amino acids. The CDR3 sequence: CASSLVTGRTDTQYF. CDR3 in DNA: TGTGCCAGCAGTTTGGTGACGGGGCGGACAGATACGCAGTATTTT.